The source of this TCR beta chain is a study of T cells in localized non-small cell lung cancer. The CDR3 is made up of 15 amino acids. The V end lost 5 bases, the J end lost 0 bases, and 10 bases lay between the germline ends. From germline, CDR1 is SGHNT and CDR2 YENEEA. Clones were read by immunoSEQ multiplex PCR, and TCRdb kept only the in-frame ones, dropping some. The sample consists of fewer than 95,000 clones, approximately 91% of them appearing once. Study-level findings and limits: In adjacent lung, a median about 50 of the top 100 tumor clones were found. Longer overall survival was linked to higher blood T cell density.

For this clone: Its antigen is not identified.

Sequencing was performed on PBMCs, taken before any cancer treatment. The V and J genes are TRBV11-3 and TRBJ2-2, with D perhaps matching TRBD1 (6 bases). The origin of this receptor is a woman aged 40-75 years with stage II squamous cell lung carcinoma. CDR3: CASSKGTPNTGELFF. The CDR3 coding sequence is TGTGCCAGCAGCAAAGGGACACCGAACACCGGGGAGCTGTTTTTT.